This paragraph reports one TCR beta chain. CDR3 length equals 15 residues. Per the germline V gene, CDR1 is MRHNA and CDR2 is SNTAGT. The V gene end was trimmed by 5 bases and the J gene end by 3 bases; junction bases not matched to a gene: 3. Clones were sequenced by immunoSEQ multiplex PCR, and TCRdb holds only the in-frame ones, with some missing. Here the sample spans 70,000 to 80,000 clones, about 80% being singletons. This entry belongs to a study of control samples from healthy donors and cancer patients. The sample taken for sequencing was blood. V and J are TRBV6-4 and TRBJ2-1; 11 positions match TRBD1. The TCR comes from a man in his fifties or sixties in good health. CDR3 nucleotides: TGTGCCAGCAGTTCCGGGACAGGGGGCTACAATGAGCAGTTCTTC. It translates to CASSSGTGGYNEQFF.